Presented here are 7 T cell receptor beta chains from one specimen sequenced in a study of T cells in Graves' hyperthyroidism and ophthalmopathy. Amplified regions were TCR beta CDR3 sequences from RNA transcripts. The TCR CDR3 was amplified in a first-round RT-PCR using the HTBI primer set. TCRdb re-derived calls from the multiplex PCR reads in MiXCR, one entry per CDR3 protein. The repertoire holds about 400,000 distinct CDR3 sequences, with approximately 14% as singletons. The sample taken for sequencing was blood. Receptor source: a woman younger than 30 with Graves' hyperthyroidism that later progressed to Graves' ophthalmopathy.

The table lists this clonotype with many counts. This sequence joins TRBV2 and TRBJ2-1; 15 positions match TRBD2. Trimming took 5 bases from V and 8 from J; bases not matched to a gene: 4. The CDR3 runs to 15 residues. Per germline, CDR1 SNHLY and CDR2 FYNNEI. CDR3: CASSSGLAGGDEQFF. The CDR3, as DNA: TGTGCCAGCAGTTCGGGACTAGCGGGAGGTGATGAGCAGTTCTTC.

In its sample, this clonotype was seen a few times. The V gene is TRBV5-1, the J gene TRBJ2-5, with 8 positions matching TRBD1. CDR1 SGHRS and CDR2 YFSETQ come from the germline V gene. V shed 7 bases, J shed 5 bases, and the junction held 4 bases outside the gene matches. CDR3 length: 12 residues. Written as DNA, the CDR3 is TGCGCCAGCGGACAGGGTGCCGAGACCCAGTACTTC. Translation gives CASGQGAETQYF.

In its sample, this clonotype was seen many times. CDR3: CASSTRTAPTMQYF. The CDR3 DNA is TGTGCCAGCAGCACCCGGACAGCACCTACGATGCAGTACTTC. The V and J genes are TRBV7-2 and TRBJ2-7; perhaps TRBD1 as D (6 bases). The CDR3 is 14 amino acids. V was clipped by 5 bases and J by 9 bases, with 20 bases between them. Germline CDR1 and CDR2: SGHTA and FQGNSA.

This clonotype was observed a few times. The chain uses TRBV9 and TRBJ1-4, with D perhaps TRBD1 (6 bases). Germline V gene data show CDR1 as SGDLS and CDR2 as YYNGEE. The V gene lost 0 bases and the J gene lost 5 bases, with 8 bases spanning the gap. The CDR3 is made up of 14 amino acids. CDR3 residues: CASSVGTGNEKLFF. The CDR3 region has the DNA TGTGCCAGCAGCGTAGGAACAGGGAATGAAAAACTGTTTTTT. Full variable domain (outside the CDR3, taken from reference TRBV9 and TRBJ1-4): DSGVTQTPKHLITATGQRVTLRCSPRSGDLSVYWYQQSLDQGLQFLIQYYNGEERAKGNILERFSAQQFPDLHSELNLSSLELGDSALYFCASSVGTGNEKLFFGSGTQLSVL.

A few counts support this clonotype. This rearrangement joins TRBV12-3 or TRBV12-4 to TRBJ2-7, with TRBD1 matching over 11 bases. This CDR3 has 14 residues. V dropped 6 bases and J dropped 1; count of bases not matched to a gene: 2. DNA for the CDR3: TGTGCCAGCAGGGGACAGGGGGTTTCCTACGAGCAGTACTTC. This sequence encodes CASRGQGVSYEQYF.

CDR3 sequence reads: CASSIKDQPQHF. The CDR3 coding sequence is TGTGCCAGTAGTATTAAAGATCAGCCCCAGCATTTT. The rearrangement joins TRBV19 to TRBJ1-5; no clear D gene. This CDR3 region has 12 residues. Germline values: CDR1 LNHDA, CDR2 SQIVND (reference sequence). Trimming left V 3 bases short and J 5 bases short, with 5 bases between.

Concerning this clonotype: As the CDR3 is not closed by the conserved phenylalanine or tryptophan, this likely results from a read error. The V and J genes are TRBV7-2 and TRBJ2-1, with 7 positions matching TRBD2. With 4 bases clipped from V and 0 bases from J, the junction kept 6 bases outside the gene matches. The germline V gene has CDR1 SGHTA and CDR2 FQGNSA. The CDR3 runs to 16 residues. The CDR3 loop is CASSSRGGSSYNEQFS. CDR3 in DNA: TGTGCCAGCAGCTCGCGGGGCGGGAGCTCCTACAATGAGCAGTTCTCC.